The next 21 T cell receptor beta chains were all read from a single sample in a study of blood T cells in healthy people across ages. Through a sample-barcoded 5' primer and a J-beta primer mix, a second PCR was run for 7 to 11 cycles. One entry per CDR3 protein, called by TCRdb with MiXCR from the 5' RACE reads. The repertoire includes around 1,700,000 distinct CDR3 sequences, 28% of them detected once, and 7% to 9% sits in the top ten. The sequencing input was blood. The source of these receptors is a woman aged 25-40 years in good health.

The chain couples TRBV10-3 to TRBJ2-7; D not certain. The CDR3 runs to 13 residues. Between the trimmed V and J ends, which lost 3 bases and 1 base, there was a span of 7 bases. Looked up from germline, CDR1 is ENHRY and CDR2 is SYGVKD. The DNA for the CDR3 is TGTGCCATCAGTGATCTTTCTTCCTACGAGCAGTACTTC. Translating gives CAISDLSSYEQYF.

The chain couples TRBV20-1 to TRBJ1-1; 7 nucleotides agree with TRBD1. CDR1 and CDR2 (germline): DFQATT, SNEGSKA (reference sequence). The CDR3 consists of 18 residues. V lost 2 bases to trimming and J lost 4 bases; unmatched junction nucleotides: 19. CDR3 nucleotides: TGCAGTGCTAGAAGACGGGACAGCGGGCCCCAAAGCTCCACTGAAGCTTTCTTT. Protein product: CSARRRDSGPQSSTEAFF.

DNA of the CDR3: TGCAGCGCTGGACAGCCGGAATACAATGAGCAGTTCTTC. As protein: CSAGQPEYNEQFF. V usage is TRBV29-1 and J usage is TRBJ2-1, with D possibly matching TRBD1 (6 bases). Between the trimmed V and J ends, which lost 7 bases and 4 bases, there was a span of 14 bases. CDR1 is SQVTM and CDR2 is ANQGSEA in the germline V gene. The CDR3 totals 13 residues.

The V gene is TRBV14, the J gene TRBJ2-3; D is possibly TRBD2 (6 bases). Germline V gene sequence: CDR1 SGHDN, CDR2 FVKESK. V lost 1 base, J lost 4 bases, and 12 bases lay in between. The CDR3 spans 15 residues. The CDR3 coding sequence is TGTGCCAGCAGCCAAGGGTACGGGAGCGCAGATACGCAGTATTTT. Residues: CASSQGYGSADTQYF. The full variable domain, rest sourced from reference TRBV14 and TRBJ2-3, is EAGVTQFPSHSVIEKGQTVTLRCDPISGHDNLYWYRRVMGKEIKFLLHFVKESKQDESGMPNNRFLAERTGGTYSTLKVQPAELEDSGVYFCASSQGYGSADTQYFGPGTRLTVL.

The CDR3 protein is CAISETGGGDGYTF. The CDR3 nucleotides read TGTGCCATCAGTGAGACCGGGGGGGGTGATGGCTACACCTTC. This chain connects TRBV10-3 to TRBJ1-2; D possibly corresponds to TRBD1 (5 bases). The V gene lost 2 bases and the J gene lost 6 bases, with 13 bases spanning the gap. This CDR3 comprises 14 residues. Germline lookup yields CDR1 ENHRY and CDR2 SYGVKD.

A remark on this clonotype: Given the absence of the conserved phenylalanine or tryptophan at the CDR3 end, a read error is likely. CDR3 DNA sequence: TGCGCCAGCAGCTCCCAGGGGAGGCTATCCTACGAGCAGTACTGC. Translating it yields CASSSQGRLSYEQYC. The rearrangement uses TRBV5-1 and TRBJ2-7; possibly TRBD1 or TRBD2 for D (6 bases each). Germline assignment: CDR1 SGHRS and CDR2 YFSETQ. The CDR3 spans 15 residues. V was shortened by 3 bases and J by 1 base, with 14 bases between the two germline ends.

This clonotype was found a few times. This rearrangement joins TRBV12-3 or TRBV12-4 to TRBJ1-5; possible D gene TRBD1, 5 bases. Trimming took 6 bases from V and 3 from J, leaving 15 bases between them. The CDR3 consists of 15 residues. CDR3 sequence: CASSLSAGINQPQHF. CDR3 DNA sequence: TGTGCCAGCAGCCTATCCGCAGGGATCAATCAGCCCCAGCATTTT.

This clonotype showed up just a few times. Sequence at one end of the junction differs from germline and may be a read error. CDR3 DNA: TGTGCCAACAGCGCGAGCTGGGAAGCCAAAAACATTCAGTACTTC. Protein: CANSASWEAKNIQYF. The genes are TRBV7-9 and TRBJ2-4; no definite D call. In germline, CDR1 is SEHNR, CDR2 FQNEAQ (reference sequence). This CDR3 is 15 amino acids long.

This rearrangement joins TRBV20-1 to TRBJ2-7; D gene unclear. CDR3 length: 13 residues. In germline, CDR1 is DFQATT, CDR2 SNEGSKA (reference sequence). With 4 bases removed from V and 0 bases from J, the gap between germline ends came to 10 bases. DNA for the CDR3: TGCAGTGCTACTGGTACTGTCTCCTACGAGCAGTACTTC. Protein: CSATGTVSYEQYF.

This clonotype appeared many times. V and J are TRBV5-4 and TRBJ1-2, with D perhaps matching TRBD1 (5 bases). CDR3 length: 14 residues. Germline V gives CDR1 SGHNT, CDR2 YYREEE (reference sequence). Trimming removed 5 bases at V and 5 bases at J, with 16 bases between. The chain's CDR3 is CASSKGGGTYGYTF. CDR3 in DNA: TGTGCCAGCAGTAAGGGAGGAGGGACTTATGGCTACACCTTC.

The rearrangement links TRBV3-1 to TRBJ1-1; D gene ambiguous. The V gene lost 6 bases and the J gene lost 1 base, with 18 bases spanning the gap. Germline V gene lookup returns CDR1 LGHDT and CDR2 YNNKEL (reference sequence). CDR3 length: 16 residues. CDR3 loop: CASSQRDKGWNTEAFF. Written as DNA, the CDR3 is TGTGCCAGCAGTCAACGAGATAAGGGCTGGAACACTGAAGCTTTCTTT.

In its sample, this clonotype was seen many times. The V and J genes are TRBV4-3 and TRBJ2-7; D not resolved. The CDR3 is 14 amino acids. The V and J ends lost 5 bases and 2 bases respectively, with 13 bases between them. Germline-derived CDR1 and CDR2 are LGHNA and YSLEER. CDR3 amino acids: CASSSRLGTYEQYF. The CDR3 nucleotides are TGCGCCAGCAGCTCCAGGCTAGGCACCTACGAGCAGTACTTC.

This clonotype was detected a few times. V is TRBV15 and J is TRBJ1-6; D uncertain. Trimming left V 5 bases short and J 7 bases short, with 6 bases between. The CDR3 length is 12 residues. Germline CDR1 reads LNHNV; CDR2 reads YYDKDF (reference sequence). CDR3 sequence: CATSSQNSPLHF. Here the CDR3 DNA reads TGTGCCACCAGCTCCCAAAATTCACCCCTCCACTTT.

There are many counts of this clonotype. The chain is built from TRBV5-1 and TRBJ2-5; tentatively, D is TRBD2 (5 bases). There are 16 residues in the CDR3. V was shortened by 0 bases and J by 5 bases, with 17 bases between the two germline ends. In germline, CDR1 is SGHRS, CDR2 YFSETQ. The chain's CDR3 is CASSLGPAQRSETQYF. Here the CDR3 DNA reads TGCGCCAGCAGCTTGGGGCCCGCTCAGCGGTCGGAGACCCAGTACTTC. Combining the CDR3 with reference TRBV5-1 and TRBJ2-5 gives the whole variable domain KAGVTQTPRYLIKTRGQQVTLSCSPISGHRSVSWYQQTPGQGLQFLFEYFSETQRNKGNFPGRFSGRQFSNSRSEMNVSTLELGDSALYLCASSLGPAQRSETQYFGPGTRLLVL.

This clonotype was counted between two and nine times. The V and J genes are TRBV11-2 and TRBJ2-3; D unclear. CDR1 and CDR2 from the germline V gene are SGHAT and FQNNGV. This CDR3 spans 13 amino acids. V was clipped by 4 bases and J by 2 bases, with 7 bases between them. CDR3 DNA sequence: TGTGCCAGCAGCTCGTCCACCACAGATACGCAGTATTTT. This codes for CASSSSTTDTQYF.

The CDR3 nucleotides read TGCGCCAGCACCCCCCAAGGACTAGCGGGAGCGACGGGTTACGAGCAGTACTTC. The encoded protein is CASTPQGLAGATGYEQYF. The rearrangement links TRBV4-3 to TRBJ2-7, with 13 bases identical to TRBD2. The J segment lost 4 bases and the V segment lost 7 bases, leaving 16 bases of the junction unmatched. CDR1 is LGHNA, CDR2 YSLEER, per germline. The CDR3 totals 18 residues.

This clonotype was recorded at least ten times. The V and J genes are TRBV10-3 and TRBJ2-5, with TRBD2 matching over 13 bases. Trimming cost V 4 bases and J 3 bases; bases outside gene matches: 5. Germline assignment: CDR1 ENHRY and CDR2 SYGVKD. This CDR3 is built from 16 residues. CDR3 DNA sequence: TGTGCCATCAGTGCAGGTGGGACTAGCGGGGAAGAGACCCAGTACTTC. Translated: CAISAGGTSGEETQYF.

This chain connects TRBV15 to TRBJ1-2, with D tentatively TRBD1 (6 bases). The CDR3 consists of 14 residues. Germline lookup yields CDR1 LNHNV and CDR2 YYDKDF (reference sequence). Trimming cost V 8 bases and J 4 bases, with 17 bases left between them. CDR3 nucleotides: TGTGCCACCTCAGGGGCTTGGGCAGGCTATGGCTACACCTTC. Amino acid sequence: CATSGAWAGYGYTF.

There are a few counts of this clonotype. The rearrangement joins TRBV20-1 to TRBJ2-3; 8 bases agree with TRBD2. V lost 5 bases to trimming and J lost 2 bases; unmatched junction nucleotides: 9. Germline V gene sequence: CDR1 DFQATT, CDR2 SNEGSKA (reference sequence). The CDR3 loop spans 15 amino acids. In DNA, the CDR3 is TGCAGTGCTCCCCCCTTAGCGGGGCTCACAGATACGCAGTATTTT. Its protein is CSAPPLAGLTDTQYF.

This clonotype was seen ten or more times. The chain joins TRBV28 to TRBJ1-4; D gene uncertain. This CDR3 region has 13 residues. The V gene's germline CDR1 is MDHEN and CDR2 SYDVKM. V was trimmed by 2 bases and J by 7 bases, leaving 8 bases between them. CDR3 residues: CASSLVTPEKLFF. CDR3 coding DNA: TGTGCCAGCAGTTTAGTGACTCCTGAAAAACTGTTTTTT.

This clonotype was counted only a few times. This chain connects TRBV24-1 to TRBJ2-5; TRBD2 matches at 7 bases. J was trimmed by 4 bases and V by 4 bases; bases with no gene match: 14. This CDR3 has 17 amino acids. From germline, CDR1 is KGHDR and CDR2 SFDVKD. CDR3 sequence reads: CATSDADLAEERETQYF. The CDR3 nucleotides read TGTGCCACCAGTGACGCCGATCTAGCGGAGGAAAGAGAGACCCAGTACTTC.